This T cell receptor beta chain stems from a study of beta chain features in type 1 diabetes. The sequenced template was cDNA made from the entire isolated RNA. TCRdb keeps only in-frame clones here, not all; method: immunoSEQ multiplex PCR. Of around 240,000 clones listed, 68% are singletons. This clone has just a few counts. The CDR3 runs to 13 residues. The germline V gene encodes CDR1 SQVTM and CDR2 ANQGSEA. The V end was cut by 5 bases, the J end by 3 bases, with 11 bases between. V is TRBV29-1 and J is TRBJ2-1, with no clear D. Sequencing was carried out using naive CD4+ T cells from blood. This receptor was obtained from a man in his thirties or forties in good health. CDR3 loop: CSVHSGRYNEQFF. The CDR3 DNA sequence: TGCAGCGTTCATTCCGGCCGCTACAATGAGCAGTTCTTC.